These 25 T cell receptor beta chains originate from one sample sequenced in a study of CD8 T cells in ankylosing spondylitis. TCRdb re-called the 5' RACE reads through MiXCR, storing one row per CDR3 protein. The repertoire consists of around 250,000 distinct CDR3 sequences, with approximately 11% occurring once and the leading ten covering approximately 6.6%. The sample taken for sequencing was blood, either unsorted or a sorted T cell fraction (not recorded which). These receptors came from a male donor with ankylosing spondylitis or in good health (not recorded which).

This chain connects TRBV3-1 to TRBJ2-1, with unresolved D. CDR3 length equals 12 residues. V lost 1 base, J lost 12 bases, and 10 bases lay in between. Germline-derived CDR1 and CDR2 are LGHDT and YNNKEL (reference sequence). In DNA, the CDR3 is TGTGCCAGCAGCCAAGCCCGGTTGGGGCAGTTCTTC. Protein product: CASSQARLGQFF.

This clonotype was detected many times. V gene TRBV5-1 combines with J gene TRBJ2-1; D gene unclear. Trimming pared 3 bases from V and 5 bases from J, leaving 3 bases between. This CDR3 comprises 11 residues. The V gene's germline CDR1 is SGHRS and CDR2 YFSETQ. CDR3 coding DNA: TGCGCCAGCAGCTCTCACAATGAGCAGTTCTTC. Protein sequence: CASSSHNEQFF.

The sample holds a few counts of this clonotype. The chain is built from TRBV7-8 and TRBJ2-5; TRBD1 might be the D (5 bases). The length of the CDR3 is 14 residues. Trimming left V 5 bases short and J 1 base short, with 11 bases between. Germline-derived CDR1 and CDR2 are SGHVS and FQNEAQ. The CDR3, as DNA: TGTGCCAGCAGCCAAAGACAGATCCAAGAGACCCAGTACTTC. Translated, it gives CASSQRQIQETQYF.

This clonotype was picked up a small number of times. A much larger clone is a single base away; this may be a read error. The V call is TRBV3-1, the J call TRBJ1-5, with TRBD1 as a possible D gene (6 bases). CDR1 LGHDT and CDR2 YNNKEL come from the germline V gene (reference sequence). V lost 4 bases to trimming and J lost 2 bases, with 6 bases between them. This CDR3 comprises 13 residues. CDR3 in DNA: TGTGCCAGCAGCCGACAGGGCAATCAGCCCCAGCATTTT. This encodes CASSRQGNQPQHF.

This clonotype has at least ten counts. The rearrangement links TRBV20-1 to TRBJ2-1; D is uncertain. Germline V gene lookup returns CDR1 DFQATT and CDR2 SNEGSKA (reference sequence). V was cut by 1 base and J by 8 bases, with 6 bases left in between. The CDR3 covers 11 residues. This CDR3 is CSARAQDEQFF. CDR3 coding DNA: TGCAGTGCTAGAGCCCAAGATGAGCAGTTCTTC.

This clonotype appeared many times. The V call is TRBV25-1, the J call TRBJ2-1, with 7 bases fitting TRBD2. The CDR3 is 11 residues long. Germline assignment: CDR1 MGHDK and CDR2 SYGVNS. Trimming removed 9 bases from V and 16 bases from J; junction bases left unmatched: 12. CDR3 bases: TGTGCCAGTACACGCGGGGGTATGTGCTTCTTC. Translated: CASTRGGMCFF. Using reference TRBV25-1 and TRBJ2-1 for the parts outside the CDR3, the full variable domain is EADIYQTPRYLVIGTGKKITLECSQTMGHDKMYWYQQDPGMELHLIHYSYGVNSTEKGDLSSESTVSRIRTEHFPLTLESARPSHTSQYLCASTRGGMCFFGPGTRLTVL.

This clonotype was detected many times. The V and J genes are TRBV20-1 and TRBJ2-3; the D is unclear. V lost 1 base and J lost 13, with 18 bases in between. The germline gives CDR1 DFQATT, CDR2 SNEGSKA (reference sequence). The CDR3 contains 13 residues. In nucleotides, the CDR3 is TGCAGTGCTAGAGCCATATGGGCTACCGAGGAGTATTTT. This encodes CSARAIWATEEYF.

The chain combines TRBV5-5 with TRBJ2-7; no reliable D call. Germline V gene sequence: CDR1 SGHKS, CDR2 YYEKEE (reference sequence). Between the trimmed V and J ends, which lost 6 bases and 7 bases, there was a span of 26 bases. The CDR3 spans 16 residues. The DNA for the CDR3 is TGTGCCAGCACCCTTCAAGAAGGGTCGCCACCCCGGGAGCAGTACTTC. It encodes CASTLQEGSPPREQYF.

This clonotype has at least ten counts. In DNA, the CDR3 is TGTGCCAGCAGCTTAGTTTTCTCAGATACGCAGTATTTT. Amino acid sequence: CASSLVFSDTQYF. The rearrangement joins TRBV11-3 to TRBJ2-3; no clear D gene. This CDR3 spans 13 amino acids. Trimming removed 1 base from V and 4 bases from J, with 6 bases in between. CDR1 SGHNT and CDR2 YENEEA come from the germline V gene.

This clonotype was seen repeatedly, ten times or more. The V gene is TRBV20-1, the J gene TRBJ1-1; perhaps TRBD1 as D (5 bases). CDR3 length equals 13 residues. Trimming shortened V by 6 bases and J by 0 bases, and 11 bases separated the two germline ends. Germline-derived CDR1 and CDR2 are DFQATT and SNEGSKA (reference sequence). Here the CDR3 reads CSASGTLNTEAFF. CDR3 in DNA: TGCAGTGCCTCCGGGACTTTGAACACTGAAGCTTTCTTT.

This clonotype was detected ten times or more. The chain employs TRBV29-1 and TRBJ2-1, with D unresolved. V was pared by 6 bases and J by 0 bases, with 12 bases between. Per the germline V gene, CDR1 is SQVTM and CDR2 is ANQGSEA. The CDR3 is 14 amino acids. This chain's CDR3 is CSVSPQFSYNEQFF. The CDR3 coding sequence is TGCAGCGTATCTCCTCAGTTCTCCTACAATGAGCAGTTCTTC.

This clonotype was counted at least ten times. The chain combines TRBV5-1 with TRBJ2-3, with 10 positions matching TRBD2. V shed 0 bases, J shed 5 bases, and the junction held 6 bases outside the gene matches. The CDR3 consists of 16 residues. Germline V gives CDR1 SGHRS, CDR2 YFSETQ. DNA for the CDR3: TGCGCCAGCAGCTTGGGGATAGCGGGAGGCGGAGATACGCAGTATTTT. This gives the protein CASSLGIAGGGDTQYF.

The table lists this clonotype with many counts. CDR3 loop: CASSPRGANVLTF. The CDR3 DNA reads as TGTGCCAGCAGCCCCAGAGGGGCCAACGTCCTGACTTTC. The chain carries TRBV9 and TRBJ2-6; D call uncertain. Germline V gene data show CDR1 as SGDLS and CDR2 as YYNGEE. Deletions cut 4 bases from V and 4 bases from J, with 6 bases between. There are 13 residues in the CDR3.

The chain has TRBV6-1 and TRBJ2-7; the D gene is possibly TRBD1 (6 bases). V lost 6 bases, J lost 1 base, and 10 bases lay in between. CDR1 is MNHNS, CDR2 SASEGT, per germline. CDR3 length equals 13 residues. The CDR3 loop is CASRPGVSYEQYF. The CDR3 coding sequence is TGTGCCAGCAGACCAGGGGTATCCTACGAGCAGTACTTC.

In the case of this clonotype: The junction departs from germline at one end; a sequencing error may be responsible. The chain recombines TRBV6-5 with TRBJ2-5; TRBD2 agrees at 9 bases. Per the germline V gene, CDR1 is MNHEY and CDR2 is SVGAGI. The CDR3 spans 14 residues. The CDR3, as DNA: TGTACCAGCAGTGCCTCGACTAGCGGAGAGACCCAGTACTTC. Translated, it gives CTSSASTSGETQYF.

This chain uses TRBV20-1 with TRBJ2-7, with D perhaps being TRBD1 or TRBD2 (5 bases each). CDR1 is DFQATT and CDR2 is SNEGSKA in the germline V gene (reference sequence). The CDR3 runs to 12 residues. Trimming stripped 6 bases from V and 10 bases from J, with 19 bases between. The CDR3 DNA reads as TGCAGTGCCGGGCTTCGGGGCGGAGATCAGTACTTC. Encoded protein: CSAGLRGGDQYF.

V is TRBV7-6 and J is TRBJ1-2; perhaps TRBD1 as D (6 bases). Trimming left V 4 bases short and J 4 bases short, with 13 bases between. This CDR3 region has 14 residues. Germline CDR1 SGHVS, CDR2 FNYEAQ. The CDR3 DNA is TGTGCCAGCAGCTCGGACAGACCGCCCTATGGCTACACCTTC. It yields the protein CASSSDRPPYGYTF.

This clonotype occurred many times. The rearrangement uses TRBV20-1 and TRBJ2-3, with 9 nucleotides matching TRBD2. Germline trimming cut 7 bases from V and 3 bases from J; bases unmatched to any gene: 14. The CDR3 runs to 16 residues. The germline V gene has CDR1 DFQATT and CDR2 SNEGSKA (reference sequence). CDR3 bases: TGCAGTGTCCCGGTGGGCGGGGGGGCAGGTACAGATACGCAGTATTTT. Protein: CSVPVGGGAGTDTQYF.

This clonotype appeared many times. The chain links TRBV7-8 to TRBJ2-1; D could derive from TRBD1 or TRBD2 (7 bases each). There are 17 residues in the CDR3. Germline-derived CDR1 and CDR2 are SGHVS and FQNEAQ. The V end was cut by 5 bases, the J end by 1 base, with 18 bases between. Here the CDR3 reads CASSPRGGPLSYNEQFF. The CDR3 region has the DNA TGTGCCAGCAGCCCCAGGGGGGGCCCTCTTTCCTACAATGAGCAGTTCTTC.

Many counts were recorded for this clonotype. The chain uses TRBV10-1 and TRBJ2-1; no clear D gene. Trimming took off 11 bases at V and 2 bases at J, with 19 bases between the two ends. The CDR3 contains 15 residues. Germline CDR1 and CDR2: WNHNN and SYGVQD (reference sequence). In DNA, the CDR3 is TGCGCCCGTCTTATCCCCAGGATCACCTACAATGAGCAGTTCTTC. Amino acid sequence: CARLIPRITYNEQFF.

The chain recombines TRBV29-1 with TRBJ2-7; D might be TRBD2 (5 bases). The CDR3 has 12 residues. The V gene lost 3 bases and the J gene lost 7 bases, with 13 bases spanning the gap. Germline V gene sequence: CDR1 SQVTM, CDR2 ANQGSEA. The CDR3 loop is CSVDSGSGEQYF. The CDR3 DNA reads as TGCAGCGTTGACTCGGGGTCGGGGGAGCAGTACTTC.

J is TRBJ2-4 and V is TRBV5-1; D uncertain. Germline CDR1 reads SGHRS; CDR2 reads YFSETQ. The length of the CDR3 is 18 residues. The V gene lost 4 bases and the J gene lost 0 bases, with 20 bases spanning the gap. The CDR3 nucleotides read TGCGCCAGCAGCCCAGGACGGATCCTAGAGCTAGCCAAAAACATTCAGTACTTC. This gives the protein CASSPGRILELAKNIQYF.

There are many counts of this clonotype. This rearrangement joins TRBV9 to TRBJ2-3; 9 bases map to TRBD1. The germline V gene encodes CDR1 SGDLS and CDR2 YYNGEE. The CDR3 has 16 amino acids. With V trimmed by 2 bases and J by 4 bases, 8 bases remained unmatched. The CDR3: CASSVDIQGAADTQYF. The CDR3 bases are TGTGCCAGCAGCGTTGATATACAGGGGGCCGCAGATACGCAGTATTTT.

This clonotype appeared many times. V gene TRBV28 combines with J gene TRBJ2-1; 7 bases agree with TRBD2. The V segment lost 6 bases and the J segment 3 bases; nucleotides outside the gene matches: 5. CDR1 and CDR2 from the germline V gene are MDHEN and SYDVKM. The CDR3 extends over 14 amino acids. The CDR3 nucleotides are TGTGCCAGCAGCCAGCGGGACTTCTACAATGAGCAGTTCTTC. Translated: CASSQRDFYNEQFF.

The chain joins TRBV6-2 or TRBV6-3 to TRBJ1-3; 8 bases line up with TRBD1. Germline-derived CDR1 and CDR2 are MNHEY and SVGEGT. CDR3 length: 21 residues. The junction had 16 bases not matched to a gene; V was cut back by 0 bases and J by 0 bases. This CDR3 reads CASSYSTGGDRSLSSGNTIYF. The CDR3 nucleotides read TGTGCCAGCAGTTACTCCACCGGCGGGGACAGGTCTCTCTCCTCTGGAAACACCATATATTTT.